This TCR beta chain emerged from a study of cytomegalovirus exposure and HLA in healthy donors. Germline values: CDR1 MNHEY, CDR2 SMNVEV (reference sequence). Deletions cut 6 bases from V and 3 bases from J, with 9 bases between. The CDR3 covers 13 residues. The study ran its PCR with 60 Vbeta and 13 Jbeta primers. Sequenced by immunoSEQ multiplex PCR; TCRdb stores in-frame clones only, minus some. The top ten hold approximately 2.4% of the sample, which has around 78,000 clones, about 88% seen once. All the people who gave samples were healthy bone marrow donors. The origin of this receptor is a woman between 45 and 65 years old in good health and CMV-seronegative. Sequencing input: PBMCs. The chain joins TRBV27 to TRBJ1-5; perhaps TRBD1 as D (5 bases). The CDR3, as DNA: TGTGCCAGCAGAACAGGTCTCAATCAGCCCCAGCATTTT. Its translation is CASRTGLNQPQHF.